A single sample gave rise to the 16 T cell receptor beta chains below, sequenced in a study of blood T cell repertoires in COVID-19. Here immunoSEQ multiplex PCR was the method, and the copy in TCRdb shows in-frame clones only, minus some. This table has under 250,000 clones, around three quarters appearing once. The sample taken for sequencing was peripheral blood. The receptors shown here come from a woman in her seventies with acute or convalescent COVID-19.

The CDR3 sequence: CASSLVGAVNTEAFF. The CDR3 DNA sequence: TGTGCCAGCAGCTTAGTAGGGGCAGTGAACACTGAAGCTTTCTTT. The chain links TRBV7-8 to TRBJ1-1; tentatively, D is TRBD1 (5 bases). The CDR3 loop spans 15 amino acids. The germline V gene has CDR1 SGHVS and CDR2 FQNEAQ. The V and J ends lost 1 base and 0 bases respectively, with 9 bases between them.

The CDR3 nucleotides read TGTGCCACCAGTATCGGTCGCAATCAGCCCCAGCATTTT. Amino acid sequence: CATSIGRNQPQHF. This chain connects TRBV15 to TRBJ1-5; D unresolved. The length of the CDR3 is 13 residues. Trimming pared 6 bases from V and 2 bases from J, leaving 8 bases between. CDR1 is LNHNV and CDR2 is YYDKDF in the germline V gene (reference sequence).

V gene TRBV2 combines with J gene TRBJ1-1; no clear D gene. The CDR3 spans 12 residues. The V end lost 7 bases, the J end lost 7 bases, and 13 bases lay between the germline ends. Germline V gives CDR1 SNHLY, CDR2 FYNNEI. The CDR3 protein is CASNPPGFEAFF. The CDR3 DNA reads TGTGCCAGCAACCCCCCGGGATTTGAAGCTTTCTTT.

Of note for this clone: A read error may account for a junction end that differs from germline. CDR3 protein: CASSQGGGRGGSF. Written as DNA, the CDR3 is TGTGCCAGCAGCCAGGGCGGGGGACGAGGGGGGAGTTTT. The V call is TRBV3-1 (or the pseudogene TRBV3-2), the J call TRBJ2-3; the D gene is possibly TRBD2 (7 bases). The CDR3 spans 13 residues. CDR1 LGHDT and CDR2 YNNKEL come from the germline V gene (reference sequence).

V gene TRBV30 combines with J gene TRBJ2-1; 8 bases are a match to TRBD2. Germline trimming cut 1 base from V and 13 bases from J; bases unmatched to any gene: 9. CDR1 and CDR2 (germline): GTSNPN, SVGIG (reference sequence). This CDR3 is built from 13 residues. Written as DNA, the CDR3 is TGTGCCTGGAGTGCCCCCGGGACTAGAGGACAGTTCTTC. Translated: CAWSAPGTRGQFF.

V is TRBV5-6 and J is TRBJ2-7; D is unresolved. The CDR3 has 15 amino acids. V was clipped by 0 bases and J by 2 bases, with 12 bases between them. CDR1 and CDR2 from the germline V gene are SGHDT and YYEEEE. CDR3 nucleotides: TGTGCCAGCAGCTTGGGGCAGGAACACACCTACGAGCAGTACTTC. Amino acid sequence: CASSLGQEHTYEQYF.

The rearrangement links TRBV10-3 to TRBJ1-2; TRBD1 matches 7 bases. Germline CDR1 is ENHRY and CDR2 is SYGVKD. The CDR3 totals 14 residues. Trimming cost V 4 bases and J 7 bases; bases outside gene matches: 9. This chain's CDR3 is CAISALRDSRGYTF. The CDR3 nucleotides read TGTGCCATCAGTGCTCTCCGGGACAGTCGTGGCTACACCTTC.

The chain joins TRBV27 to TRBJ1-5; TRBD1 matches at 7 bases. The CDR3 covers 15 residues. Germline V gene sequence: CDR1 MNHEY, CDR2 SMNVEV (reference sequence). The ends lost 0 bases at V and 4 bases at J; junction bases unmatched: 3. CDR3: CASSLSGDRNQPQHF. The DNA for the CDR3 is TGTGCCAGCAGTTTATCGGGGGACAGAAATCAGCCCCAGCATTTT.

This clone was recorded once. This CDR3 is CASTRQNYEQYF. The CDR3 DNA follows: TGTGCCAGCACCCGACAGAATTACGAGCAGTACTTC. This chain uses TRBV6-5 with TRBJ2-7, with a possible D match to TRBD1 (5 bases). This CDR3 region has 12 residues. The germline gives CDR1 MNHEY, CDR2 SVGAGI. V dropped 7 bases and J dropped 4 bases, with 11 bases sitting between them.

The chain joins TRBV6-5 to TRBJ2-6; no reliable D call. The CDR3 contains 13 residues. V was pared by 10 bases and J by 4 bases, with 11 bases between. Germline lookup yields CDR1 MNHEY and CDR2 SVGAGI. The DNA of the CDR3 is TGTGCCATCACTATCCCCGGGGCCAACGTCCTGACTTTC. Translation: CAITIPGANVLTF.

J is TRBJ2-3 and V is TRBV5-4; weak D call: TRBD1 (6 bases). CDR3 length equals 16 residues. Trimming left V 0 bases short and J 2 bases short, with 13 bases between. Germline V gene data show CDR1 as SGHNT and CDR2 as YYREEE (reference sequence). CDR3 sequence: CASSLDGQINTDTQYF. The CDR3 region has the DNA TGTGCCAGCAGCTTGGATGGACAGATAAACACAGATACGCAGTATTTT.

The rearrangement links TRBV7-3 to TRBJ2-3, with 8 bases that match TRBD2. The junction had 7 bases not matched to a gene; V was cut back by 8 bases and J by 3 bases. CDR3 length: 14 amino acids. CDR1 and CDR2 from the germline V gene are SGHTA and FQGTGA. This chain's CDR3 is CASSREGRTDTQYF. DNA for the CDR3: TGTGCCAGCTCCCGGGAGGGCCGGACAGATACGCAGTATTTT.

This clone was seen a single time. This CDR3 is CSAQGLARADTQYF. As DNA, the CDR3 is TGCAGCGCCCAGGGCCTAGCGAGGGCAGATACGCAGTATTTT. The chain is built from TRBV29-1 and TRBJ2-3; D perhaps matches TRBD2 (6 bases). The CDR3 contains 14 residues. V was cut by 7 bases and J by 4 bases, with 18 bases left in between. Germline V gene data show CDR1 as SQVTM and CDR2 as ANQGSEA.

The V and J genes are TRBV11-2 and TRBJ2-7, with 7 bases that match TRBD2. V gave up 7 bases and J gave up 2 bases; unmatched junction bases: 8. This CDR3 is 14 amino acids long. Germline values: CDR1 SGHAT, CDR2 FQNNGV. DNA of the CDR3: TGTGCCAGCACCGTAGCGGGCCCAACCTACGAGCAGTACTTC. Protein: CASTVAGPTYEQYF.

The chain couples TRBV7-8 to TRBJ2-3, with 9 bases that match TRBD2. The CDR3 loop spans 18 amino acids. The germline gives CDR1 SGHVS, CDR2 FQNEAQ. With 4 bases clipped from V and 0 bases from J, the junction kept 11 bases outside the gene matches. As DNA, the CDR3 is TGTGCCAGCAGCTCTCCTAGCGGGACCGGATCTAGCACAGATACGCAGTATTTT. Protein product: CASSSPSGTGSSTDTQYF.

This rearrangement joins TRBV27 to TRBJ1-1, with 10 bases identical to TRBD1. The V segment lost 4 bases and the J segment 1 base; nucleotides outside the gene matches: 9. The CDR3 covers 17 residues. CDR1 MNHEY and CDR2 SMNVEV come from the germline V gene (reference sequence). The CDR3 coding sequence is TGTGCCAGCAGTTCTCCCTCTCGGACAGGGGGGAACACTGAAGCTTTCTTT. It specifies CASSSPSRTGGNTEAFF.